These T cell receptor beta chains were read from a single sample in a study of T cell changes during pregnancy in multiple sclerosis. The table came from immunoSEQ multiplex PCR; TCRdb's copy has only in-frame clones and leaves some out. The sample lists 100,000 or so clones, approximately 93% occurring once. The material sequenced was peripheral blood, taken after pregnancy. These receptors all come from a female donor with multiple sclerosis, enrolled in a pregnancy study. CDR3s include the opening cysteine and the closing phenylalanine or tryptophan. The D gene is left open where the match is weak. The listing skips clone size in some rows; elsewhere it reads once, few, many or a size class.

.	TRBD2	TRBV6-1	TRBJ2-1	TGTGCCAGCAGTGCGGCTAGCGGGAGTTACAATGAGCAGTTCTTC	CASSAASGSYNEQFF
.	TRBD1	TRBV7-2	TRBJ2-7	TGTGCCAGCAGCCCCCTGAGGGGACAGGGGGCCTACGAGCAGTACTTC	CASSPLRGQGAYEQYF
.	.	TRBV27	TRBJ2-7	TGTGCCAGCAGCCCCCAGGGGTCCGAGCAGTACTTC	CASSPQGSEQYF
.	TRBD2	TRBV11-2	TRBJ2-5	TGTGCCAGCAGCTTTAGCGGGCCTCTCGAGACCCAGTACTTC	CASSFSGPLETQYF
once	TRBD1	TRBV5-1	TRBJ1-1	TGCGCCAGCAGCCCGGGACAGGGGGCTATGAACACTGAAGCTTTCTTT	CASSPGQGAMNTEAFF
.	TRBD1	TRBV19	TRBJ1-2	TGTGCCAGTAGTATACCCCGGGACAGGTTCTATGGCTACACCTTC	CASSIPRDRFYGYTF
.	.	TRBV11-2	TRBJ2-7	TGTGCCAGCAGCTTAGAGGGCCATTCGCGCCCTTCCTACGAGCAGTACTTC	CASSLEGHSRPSYEQYF
once	.	TRBV5-1	TRBJ2-1	TGCGCCAGCAGCTTGGTGGCGGGGAGCTCCTACAATGAGCAGTTCTTC	CASSLVAGSSYNEQFF
.	.	TRBV27	TRBJ2-7	TGTGCCAGCAGTTTGGGGGGGCTCACCCCACAGCAGTACTTC	CASSLGGLTPQQYF
.	.	TRBV5-1	TRBJ2-7	TGCGCCAGCAGATACGGGGGCGGGAGAGTCTCCTACGAGCAGTACTTC	CASRYGGGRVSYEQYF
.	.	TRBV19	TRBJ1-2	TGTGCCAGTAGTCAGGCTAACTATGGCTACACCTTC	CASSQANYGYTF
.	TRBD2	TRBV5-1	TRBJ2-3	TGCGCCAGCAACCCGGGACTAGCTCCAGATACGCAGTATTTT	CASNPGLAPDTQYF
.	.	TRBV6-1	TRBJ2-3	TGTGCCAGCACCGAGGGTAGGGATGTAGCAGATACGCAGTATTTT	CASTEGRDVADTQYF
.	TRBD1	TRBV2	TRBJ2-7	TGTGCCAGCAACGCGGGACAGGGTGTGAACGAGCAGTACTTC	CASNAGQGVNEQYF
.	TRBD1	TRBV5-1	TRBJ1-5	TGCGCCAGCAGCTTGGGGGACAGGGGAGGGAGTCAGCCCCAGCATTTT	CASSLGDRGGSQPQHF
.	TRBD2	TRBV6-1	TRBJ2-3	TGTGCCAGCAGTGAATCTAGCGGTGGCACAGATACGCAGTATTTT	CASSESSGGTDTQYF
.	TRBD1	TRBV7-8	TRBJ1-1	TGTGCCAGCAGCTCTAGGGGACAGAAAAACACTGAAGCTTTCTTT	CASSSRGQKNTEAFF
.	.	TRBV15	TRBJ2-5	TGTGCCACCAGCAGAGAGGGAGCGGGTACAGAGACCCAGTACTTC	CATSREGAGTETQYF
.	TRBD2	TRBV5-1	TRBJ2-2	TGCGCCAGCAGCCTCGGACTAGCGGGAGTGCTCGGGGAGCTGTTTTTT	CASSLGLAGVLGELFF
once	.	TRBV9	TRBJ1-2	TGTGCCAGCAGCCCCCAAGCCCGGCTAGGCTATGGCTACACCTTC	CASSPQARLGYGYTF
.	.	TRBV27	TRBJ2-3	TGTGCCAGCAATTCAGGGCCGGCAGATACGCAGTATTTT	CASNSGPADTQYF
once	TRBD1	TRBV28	TRBJ2-1	TGTGCCAGCAGTTTATCAGGGGGTGAGCAGTTCTTC	CASSLSGGEQFF
.	TRBD2	TRBV6-4	TRBJ2-3	TGTGCCAGCAGTGACGCGGGAGACACAGATACGCAGTATTTT	CASSDAGDTDTQYF
.	.	TRBV19	TRBJ2-1	TGTGCCAGTAGTATCCTTGGGGGGAATGAGCAGTTCTTC	CASSILGGNEQFF
.	TRBD2	TRBV6-4	TRBJ2-4	TGTGCCAGCGGGACTAGCGGGAGTAGGAAAGCCAAAAACATTCAGTACTTC	CASGTSGSRKAKNIQYF
.	.	TRBV2	TRBJ1-5	TGTGCCAGCAGTGCCCGGGACAATCAGCCCCAGCATTTT	CASSARDNQPQHF
.	.	TRBV18	TRBJ2-3	TGTGCCAGCTCACCTGGAACAGGGTTTACAGATACGCAGTATTTT	CASSPGTGFTDTQYF
.	TRBD2	TRBV27	TRBJ2-1	TGTGCCAGCAGAGCGGGAAGTTCCTACAATGAGCAGTTCTTC	CASRAGSSYNEQFF
.	.	TRBV6-6	TRBJ2-7	TGTGCCAGCAGTTCCCGGGGGTACGAGCAGTACTTC	CASSSRGYEQYF
.	.	TRBV28	TRBJ1-1	TGTGCCAGCAGTTCCCAAGGTAGGGGTAGGATGAACACTGAAGCTTTCTTT	CASSSQGRGRMNTEAFF
once	.	TRBV11-2	TRBJ1-2	TGTGCCAGCAGCTTCCCGGCCGGGTATGGCTACACCTTC	CASSFPAGYGYTF
.	TRBD1	TRBV11-2	TRBJ2-7	TGTGCCAGCAGCAGGACAGGGACCTACGAGCAGTACTTC	CASSRTGTYEQYF
.	TRBD2	TRBV2	TRBJ2-2	TGTGCCAGCACCCGAGGGACTAGCGGGAGGGAGAGCACCGGGGAGCTGTTTTTT	CASTRGTSGRESTGELFF
once	.	TRBV18	TRBJ1-2	TGTGCCAGCTCACCCTTCACCCTCATGGGCCAAAACTATGGCTACACCTTC	CASSPFTLMGQNYGYTF
.	TRBD2	TRBV15	TRBJ2-1	TGTGCCACCAGCATGCAAGCGGGAGTGGGGGATGAGCAGTTCTTC	CATSMQAGVGDEQFF
.	TRBD2	TRBV14	TRBJ2-1	TGTGCCAGCAGCCAAAGGGTAGCGGGAAGCTCCTACAATGAGCAGTTCTTC	CASSQRVAGSSYNEQFF
.	TRBD2	TRBV27	TRBJ2-7	TGTGCCAGCAGTTTTCGGGGGGCCTACGAGCAGTACTTC	CASSFRGAYEQYF
.	.	TRBV5-6	TRBJ2-2	TGTGCCAGCAGCTTCTCGCCAGTTGGTTTTCCCGGGGAGCTGTTTTTT	CASSFSPVGFPGELFF
.	.	TRBV18	TRBJ2-7	TGTGCCAGCTCACCAACTTCCTACGAGCAGTACTTC	CASSPTSYEQYF
.	.	TRBV4-2	TRBJ1-5	TGTGCCAGCAGCCAAGAGGAAGGGGGACAACAGCCCCAGCATTTT	CASSQEEGGQQPQHF
.	.	TRBV27	TRBJ1-5	TGTGCCAGCAGCTCTGGAGGGGGGGTGGAGCAGCCCCAGCATTTT	CASSSGGGVEQPQHF
.	TRBD1	TRBV28	TRBJ2-5	TGTGCCAGCAGGCCGCAGGGGGCAGGAGTGGAGACCCAGTACTTC	CASRPQGAGVETQYF
.	TRBD1	TRBV6-5	TRBJ1-4	TGTGCCAGCAGTTACTTGTCGGGACAGTTTGAAAAACTGTTTTTT	CASSYLSGQFEKLFF
.	.	TRBV19	TRBJ1-1	TGTGCCAGTAGTTCTACGGGCAGGGGTACTGAAGCTTTCTTT	CASSSTGRGTEAFF
.	TRBD1	TRBV5-4	TRBJ2-7	TGTGCCAGCAGCTTGGTGGGACAGGGGGCGAGCTCCTACGAGCAGTACTTC	CASSLVGQGASSYEQYF
.	TRBD2	TRBV19	TRBJ2-2	TGTGCCAGTACCTTGGGACTAGCGGGCCCAAGGTACACCGGGGAGCTGTTTTTT	CASTLGLAGPRYTGELFF
.	TRBD1	TRBV30	TRBJ2-1	TGTGCCTGGAGTAAGGGGGCCCGGTACAATGAGCAGTTCTTC	CAWSKGARYNEQFF
.	TRBD1	TRBV19	TRBJ1-5	TGTGCCAGTAGTGTAGGGACAGGGGGCGGTCAGCCCCAGCATTTT	CASSVGTGGGQPQHF
.	.	TRBV28	TRBJ2-4	TGTGCCAGCAGTCGAGAGATAAACATTCAGTACTTC	CASSREINIQYF